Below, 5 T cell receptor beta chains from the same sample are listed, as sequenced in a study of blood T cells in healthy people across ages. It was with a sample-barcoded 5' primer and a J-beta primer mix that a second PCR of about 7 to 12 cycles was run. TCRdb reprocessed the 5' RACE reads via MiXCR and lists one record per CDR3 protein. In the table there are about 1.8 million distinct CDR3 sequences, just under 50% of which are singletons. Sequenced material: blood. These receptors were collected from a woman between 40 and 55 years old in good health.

CDR3 bases: TGCGCCAGCAGCCAAAGACTAGCGGGGGGGCCCACCGGGGAGCTGTTTTTT. This encodes CASSQRLAGGPTGELFF. The chain recombines TRBV4-1 with TRBJ2-2; 14 bases match TRBD2. CDR1 is MGHRA, CDR2 YSYEKL, per germline. CDR3 size: 17 residues. The trim removed 2 bases at V and 4 bases at J, leaving 3 bases unmatched.

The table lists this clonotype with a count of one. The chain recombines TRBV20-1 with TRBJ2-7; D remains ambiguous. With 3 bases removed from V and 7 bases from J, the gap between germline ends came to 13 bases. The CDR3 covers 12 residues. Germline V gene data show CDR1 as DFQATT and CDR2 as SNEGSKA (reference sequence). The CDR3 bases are TGCAGTGCTAGCAGTGATGGGCTTGAGCAGTACTTC. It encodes CSASSDGLEQYF.

The CDR3 loop is CASSFGQLADTQYF. The CDR3, as DNA: TGCGCCAGCAGCTTTGGACAGCTCGCAGATACGCAGTATTTT. The chain joins TRBV5-1 to TRBJ2-3, with D tentatively TRBD1 (6 bases). V lost 2 bases, J lost 4 bases, and 11 bases lay in between. The CDR3 runs to 14 residues. Germline V gene data show CDR1 as SGHRS and CDR2 as YFSETQ. The full variable domain, completed using reference TRBV5-1 and TRBJ2-3, is KAGVTQTPRYLIKTRGQQVTLSCSPISGHRSVSWYQQTPGQGLQFLFEYFSETQRNKGNFPGRFSGRQFSNSRSEMNVSTLELGDSALYLCASSFGQLADTQYFGPGTRLTVL.

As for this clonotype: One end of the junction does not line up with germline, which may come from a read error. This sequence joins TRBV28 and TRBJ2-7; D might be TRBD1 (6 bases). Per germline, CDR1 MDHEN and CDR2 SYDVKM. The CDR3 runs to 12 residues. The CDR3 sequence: CTSWDTSYEQYF. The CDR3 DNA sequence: TGTACCAGCTGGGACACCTCCTACGAGCAGTACTTC. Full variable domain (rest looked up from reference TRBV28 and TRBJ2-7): DVKVTQSSRYLVKRTGEKVFLECVQDMDHENMFWYRQDPGLGLRLIYFSYDVKMKEKGDIPEGYSVSREKKERFSLILESASTNQTSMYLCTSWDTSYEQYFGPGTRLTVT.

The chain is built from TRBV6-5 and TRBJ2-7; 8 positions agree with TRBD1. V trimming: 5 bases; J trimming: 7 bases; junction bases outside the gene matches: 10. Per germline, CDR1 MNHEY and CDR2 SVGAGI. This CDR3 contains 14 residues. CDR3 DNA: TGTGCCAGCAGTGCTCGGGACAGGCCGGGGGAGCAGTACTTC. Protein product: CASSARDRPGEQYF.